The TCR beta chain under discussion was sequenced for a study of blood T cell repertoires in COVID-19. Study-wide background: Samples taken during acute and convalescent COVID-19 were collected in the United States, Italy and Spain.

The protocol was immunoSEQ multiplex PCR, while the TCRdb copy is restricted to in-frame clones and leaves out a portion. The profile covers around 210,000 clones, with approximately 80% appearing a single time and roughly 7.8% taken by the ten largest. The CDR3 spans 13 residues. V lost 11 bases to trimming and J lost 2 bases; unmatched junction nucleotides: 5. Germline lookup yields CDR1 LNHDA and CDR2 SQIVND (reference sequence). Seattle's enrolled individuals joined amid active infection and were then monitored longitudinally. This clonotype was sampled from a woman over 75 with COVID-19, enrolled during active disease. The sample comprised peripheral blood. The chain couples TRBV19 to TRBJ1-5; TRBD1 matches at 8 bases. CDR3 amino acids: CALGQGGNQPQHF. Here the CDR3 DNA reads TGTGCCCTCGGACAGGGCGGCAATCAGCCCCAGCATTTT.